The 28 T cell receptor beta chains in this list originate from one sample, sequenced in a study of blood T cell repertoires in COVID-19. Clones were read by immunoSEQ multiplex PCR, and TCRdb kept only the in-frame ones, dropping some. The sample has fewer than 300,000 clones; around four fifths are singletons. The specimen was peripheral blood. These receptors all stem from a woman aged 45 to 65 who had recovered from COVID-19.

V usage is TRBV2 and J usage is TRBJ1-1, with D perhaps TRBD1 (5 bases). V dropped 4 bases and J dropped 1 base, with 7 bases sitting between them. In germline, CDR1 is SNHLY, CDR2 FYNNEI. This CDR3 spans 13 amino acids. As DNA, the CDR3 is TGTGCCAGCAGTGGGGGCCCGAACACTGAAGCTTTCTTT. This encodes CASSGGPNTEAFF.

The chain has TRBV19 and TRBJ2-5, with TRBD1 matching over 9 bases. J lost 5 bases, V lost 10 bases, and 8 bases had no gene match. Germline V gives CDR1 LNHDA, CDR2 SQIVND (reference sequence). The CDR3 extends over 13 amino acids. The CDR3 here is CATGQGMTETQYF. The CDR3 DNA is TGTGCCACCGGACAGGGGATGACGGAGACCCAGTACTTC.

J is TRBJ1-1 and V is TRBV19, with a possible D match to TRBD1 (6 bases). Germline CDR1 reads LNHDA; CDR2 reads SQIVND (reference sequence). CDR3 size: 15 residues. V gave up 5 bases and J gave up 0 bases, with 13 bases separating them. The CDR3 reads CASSGRGHLNTEAFF. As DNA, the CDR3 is TGTGCCAGTAGTGGCAGGGGACACCTGAACACTGAAGCTTTCTTT.

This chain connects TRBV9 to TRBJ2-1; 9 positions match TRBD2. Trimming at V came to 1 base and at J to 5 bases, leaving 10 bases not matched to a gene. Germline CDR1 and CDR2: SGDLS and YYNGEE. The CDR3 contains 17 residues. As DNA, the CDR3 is TGTGCCAGCAGCGTAAACGTTCTAGCGGGAATAAACAATGAGCAGTTCTTC. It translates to CASSVNVLAGINNEQFF.

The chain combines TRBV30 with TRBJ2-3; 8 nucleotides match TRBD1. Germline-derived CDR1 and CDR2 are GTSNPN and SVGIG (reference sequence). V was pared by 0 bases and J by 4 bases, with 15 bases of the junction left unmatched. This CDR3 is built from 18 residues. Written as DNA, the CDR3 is TGTGCCTGGAGTGTACTTGTAAGGCGAGACAGGGGCCCAGATACGCAGTATTTT. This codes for CAWSVLVRRDRGPDTQYF.

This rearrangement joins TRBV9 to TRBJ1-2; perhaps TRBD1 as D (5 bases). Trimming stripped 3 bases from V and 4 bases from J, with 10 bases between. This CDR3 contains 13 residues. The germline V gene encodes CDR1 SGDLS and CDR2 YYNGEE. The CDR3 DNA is TGTGCCAGCAGCGCCCCCGGGGGCTATGGCTACACCTTC. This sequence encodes CASSAPGGYGYTF.

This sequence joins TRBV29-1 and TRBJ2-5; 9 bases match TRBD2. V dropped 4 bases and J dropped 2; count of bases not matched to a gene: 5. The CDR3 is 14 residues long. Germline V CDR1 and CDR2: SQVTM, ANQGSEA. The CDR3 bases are TGCAGCGTTGGCGTTAGCGGGGGACAAGAGACCCAGTACTTC. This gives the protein CSVGVSGGQETQYF. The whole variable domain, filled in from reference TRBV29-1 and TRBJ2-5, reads SAVISQKPSRDICQRGTSLTIQCQVDSQVTMMFWYRQQPGQSLTLIATANQGSEATYESGFVIDKFPISRPNLTFSTLTVSNMSPEDSSIYLCSVGVSGGQETQYFGPGTRLLVL.

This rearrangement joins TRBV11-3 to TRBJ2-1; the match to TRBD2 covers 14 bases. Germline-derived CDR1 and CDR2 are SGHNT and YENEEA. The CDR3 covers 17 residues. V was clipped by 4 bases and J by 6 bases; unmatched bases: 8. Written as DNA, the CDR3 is TGTGCCAGCAGCTCACGCGGGACTAGCGGGAGCCCCAATGAGCAGTTCTTC. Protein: CASSSRGTSGSPNEQFF.

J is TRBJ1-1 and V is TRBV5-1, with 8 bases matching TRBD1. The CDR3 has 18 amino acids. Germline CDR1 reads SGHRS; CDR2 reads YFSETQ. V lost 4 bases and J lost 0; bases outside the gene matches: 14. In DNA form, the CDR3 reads TGCGCCAGCAGCCCCGAACCCCACGTGACAGGGGTGAACACTGAAGCTTTCTTT. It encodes CASSPEPHVTGVNTEAFF.

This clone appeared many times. CDR3 in DNA: TGTGCCAGCAGCCCGGGAGGTATTAACACCGGGGAGCTGTTTTTT. Translating gives CASSPGGINTGELFF. The chain recombines TRBV6-2 or TRBV6-3 with TRBJ2-2; 7 bases fit TRBD2. The germline gives CDR1 MNHEY, CDR2 SVGEGT. V shed 6 bases, J shed 2 bases, and the junction held 6 bases outside the gene matches. The CDR3 consists of 15 residues.

The CDR3 region is CASSSGAGGYGYTF. The DNA for the CDR3 is TGTGCCAGCAGCTCGGGGGCAGGGGGCTATGGCTACACCTTC. The V gene is TRBV7-8, the J gene TRBJ1-2; 7 positions agree with TRBD1. Germline-derived CDR1 and CDR2 are SGHVS and FQNEAQ. Trimming at V came to 4 bases and at J to 4 bases, leaving 6 bases not matched to a gene. This CDR3 is built from 14 residues.

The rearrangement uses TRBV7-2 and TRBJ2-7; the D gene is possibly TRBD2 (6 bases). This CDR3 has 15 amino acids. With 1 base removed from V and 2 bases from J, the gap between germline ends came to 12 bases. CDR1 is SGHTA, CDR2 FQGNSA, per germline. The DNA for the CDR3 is TGTGCCAGCAGCTTAGGCGCTAGCGCTACCTACGAGCAGTACTTC. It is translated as CASSLGASATYEQYF.

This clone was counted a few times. As DNA, the CDR3 is TGCGCCAGCAGCCAGGGGGCCGGAGGAGATACGCAGTATTTT. This translates into CASSQGAGGDTQYF. The chain recombines TRBV4-1 with TRBJ2-3; perhaps TRBD1 as D (6 bases). The germline gives CDR1 MGHRA, CDR2 YSYEKL. Trimming removed 3 bases from V and 5 bases from J, with 12 bases in between. CDR3 length: 14 residues.

CDR3 residues: CASNRQGNEQFF. Written as DNA, the CDR3 is TGTGCCAGCAACAGACAAGGCAATGAGCAGTTCTTC. The rearrangement links TRBV2 to TRBJ2-1; D is ambiguous. Germline CDR1 reads SNHLY; CDR2 reads FYNNEI. This CDR3 comprises 12 residues. V was shortened by 7 bases and J by 6 bases, with 10 bases between the two germline ends. Full variable domain (remainder filled in from reference TRBV2 and TRBJ2-1): EPEVTQTPSHQVTQMGQEVILRCVPISNHLYFYWYRQILGQKVEFLVSFYNNEISEKSEIFDDQFSVERPDGSNFTLKIRSTKLEDSAMYFCASNRQGNEQFFGPGTRLTVL.

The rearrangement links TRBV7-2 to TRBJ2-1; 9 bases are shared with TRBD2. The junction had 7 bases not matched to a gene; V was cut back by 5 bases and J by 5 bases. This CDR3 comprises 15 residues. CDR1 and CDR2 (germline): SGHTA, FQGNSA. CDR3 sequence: CASSPGGGGNNEQFF. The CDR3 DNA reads TGTGCCAGCAGCCCCGGCGGGGGGGGAAACAATGAGCAGTTCTTC.

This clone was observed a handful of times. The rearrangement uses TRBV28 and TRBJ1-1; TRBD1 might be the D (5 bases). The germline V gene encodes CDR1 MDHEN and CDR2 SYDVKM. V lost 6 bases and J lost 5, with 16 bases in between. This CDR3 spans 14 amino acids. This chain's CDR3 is CASSPPRGVTEAFF. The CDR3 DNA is TGTGCCAGCAGCCCCCCCCGGGGGGTGACTGAAGCTTTCTTT.

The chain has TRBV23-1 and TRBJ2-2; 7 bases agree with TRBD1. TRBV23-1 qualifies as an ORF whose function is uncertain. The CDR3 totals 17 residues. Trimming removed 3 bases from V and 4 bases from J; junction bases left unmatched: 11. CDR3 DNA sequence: TGCGCCAGCAGTCAGGAACAGGGGCCCAGGGCCACCGGGGAGCTGTTTTTT. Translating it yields CASSQEQGPRATGELFF.

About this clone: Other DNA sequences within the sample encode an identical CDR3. The CDR3 sequence: CASSPTETYEQYF. The CDR3 DNA reads TGTGCCAGCAGCCCTACAGAGACCTACGAGCAGTACTTC. The chain recombines TRBV7-9 with TRBJ2-7; D not resolved. The V end was cut by 5 bases, the J end by 2 bases, with 10 bases between. Germline V gene sequence: CDR1 SEHNR, CDR2 FQNEAQ (reference sequence). The CDR3 length is 13 residues. Complete variable domain (other parts from reference TRBV7-9 and TRBJ2-7): DTGVSQNPRHKITKRGQNVTFRCDPISEHNRLYWYRQTLGQGPEFLTYFQNEAQLEKSRLLSDRFSAERPKGSFSTLEIQRTEQGDSAMYLCASSPTETYEQYFGPGTRLTVT.

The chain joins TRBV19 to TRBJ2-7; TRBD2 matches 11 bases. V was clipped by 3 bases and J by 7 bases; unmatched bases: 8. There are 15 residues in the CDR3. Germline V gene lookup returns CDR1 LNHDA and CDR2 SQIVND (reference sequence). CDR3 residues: CASSILLAGVGEQYF. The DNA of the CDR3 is TGTGCCAGTAGTATTCTACTAGCGGGAGTAGGGGAGCAGTACTTC. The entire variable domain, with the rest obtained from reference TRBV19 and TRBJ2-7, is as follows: DGGITQSPKYLFRKEGQNVTLSCEQNLNHDAMYWYRQDPGQGLRLIYYSQIVNDFQKGDIAEGYSVSREKKESFPLTVTSAQKNPTAFYLCASSILLAGVGEQYFGPGTRLTVT.

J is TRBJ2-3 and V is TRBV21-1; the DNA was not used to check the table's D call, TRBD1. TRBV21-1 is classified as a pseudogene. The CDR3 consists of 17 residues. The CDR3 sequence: CASSFTPGTGVPDTQYF. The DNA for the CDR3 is TGTGCCAGCAGCTTTACCCCAGGGACAGGGGTACCGGATACGCAGTATTTT.

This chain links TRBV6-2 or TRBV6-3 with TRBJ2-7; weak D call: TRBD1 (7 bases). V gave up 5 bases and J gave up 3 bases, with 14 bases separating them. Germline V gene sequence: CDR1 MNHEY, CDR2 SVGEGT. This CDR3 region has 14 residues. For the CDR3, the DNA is TGTGCCAGCAGTCACGGGGGACAGCGCTACGAGCAGTACTTC. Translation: CASSHGGQRYEQYF.

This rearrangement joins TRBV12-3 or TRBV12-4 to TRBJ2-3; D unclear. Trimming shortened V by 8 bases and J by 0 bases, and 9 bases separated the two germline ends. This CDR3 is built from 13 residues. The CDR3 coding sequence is TGTGCCAGCCTACGGAGCAGCACAGATACGCAGTATTTT. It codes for CASLRSSTDTQYF.

This CDR3 is CASSLAVNLAGEYNEQFF. In DNA form, the CDR3 reads TGTGCCAGCAGCTTAGCAGTGAATCTAGCGGGAGAATACAATGAGCAGTTCTTC. The gene calls are TRBV7-9 and TRBJ2-1, with TRBD2 matching 10 bases. CDR3 length: 18 residues. CDR1 is SEHNR and CDR2 is FQNEAQ in the germline V gene (reference sequence). V shed 0 bases, J shed 4 bases, and the junction held 9 bases outside the gene matches.

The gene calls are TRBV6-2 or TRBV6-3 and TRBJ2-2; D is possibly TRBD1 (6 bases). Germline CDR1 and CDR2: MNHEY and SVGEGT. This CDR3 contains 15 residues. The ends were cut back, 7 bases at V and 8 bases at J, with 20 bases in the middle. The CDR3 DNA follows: TGTGCCAGCACCCCGACAGGTGGGAATGGAGGGGAGCTGTTTTTT. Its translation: CASTPTGGNGGELFF.

The CDR3 nucleotides read TGTGCCAGCAGCTTGAATCCGGTAAGCAATCAGCCCCAGCATTTT. This sequence encodes CASSLNPVSNQPQHF. V is TRBV5-5 and J is TRBJ1-5; D is unresolved. Trimming cost V 1 base and J 1 base, with 9 bases left between them. Per germline, CDR1 SGHKS and CDR2 YYEKEE (reference sequence). This CDR3 has 15 amino acids.

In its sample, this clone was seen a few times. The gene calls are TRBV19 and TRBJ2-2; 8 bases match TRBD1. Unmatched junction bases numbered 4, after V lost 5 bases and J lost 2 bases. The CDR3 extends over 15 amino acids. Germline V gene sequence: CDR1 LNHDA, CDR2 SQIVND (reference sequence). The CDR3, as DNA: TGTGCCAGTAGTGCGGGGACAGGAAACACCGGGGAGCTGTTTTTT. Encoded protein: CASSAGTGNTGELFF. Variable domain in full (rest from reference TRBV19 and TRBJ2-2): DGGITQSPKYLFRKEGQNVTLSCEQNLNHDAMYWYRQDPGQGLRLIYYSQIVNDFQKGDIAEGYSVSREKKESFPLTVTSAQKNPTAFYLCASSAGTGNTGELFFGEGSRLTVL.

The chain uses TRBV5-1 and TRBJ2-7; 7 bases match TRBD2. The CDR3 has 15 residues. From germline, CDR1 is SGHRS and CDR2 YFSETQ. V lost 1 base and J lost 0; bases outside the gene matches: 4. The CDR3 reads CASSLQLASSYEQYF. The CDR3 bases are TGCGCCAGCAGCTTGCAACTAGCGAGCTCCTACGAGCAGTACTTC.

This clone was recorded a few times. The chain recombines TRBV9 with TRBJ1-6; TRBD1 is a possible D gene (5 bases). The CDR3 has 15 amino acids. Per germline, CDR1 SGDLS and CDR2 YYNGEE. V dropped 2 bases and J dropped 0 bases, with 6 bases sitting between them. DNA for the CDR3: TGTGCCAGCAGCGTGACAGTCTCCTATAATTCACCCCTCCACTTT. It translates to CASSVTVSYNSPLHF.